This T cell receptor beta chain was obtained from a study of control samples from healthy donors and cancer patients. The CDR3 extends over 15 amino acids. CDR1 and CDR2 (germline): SGHTA, FQGNSA. Deletions cut 5 bases from V and 6 bases from J, with 17 bases between. Sequencing used immunoSEQ multiplex PCR; TCRdb keeps in-frame clones, though not all of them. This sample has 70,000 to 90,000 clones, with roughly 94% found just once. Sequenced input: blood. The origin of this receptor is a woman aged 18-29 years in good health. The V gene is TRBV7-2, the J gene TRBJ2-1; a weak D match, TRBD2 (6 bases). CDR3 sequence: CASSPAEVGGNEQFF. CDR3 nucleotides: TGTGCCAGCAGCCCCGCGGAGGTGGGGGGCAATGAGCAGTTCTTC.